This TCR beta chain came from a study of OX40 agonist ivuxolimab in advanced cancers. Study summary: Participants averaged roughly 60 years of age (range 23 to 79) and were over 75% male. Of the patients, three showed partial responses, one with hepatocellular carcinoma and two with cutaneous melanoma. General study results and limits: CD4+ and CD8+ blood T cells expanded clonally by week 6 at 0.1 to 3.0 mg/kg.

This clone was counted once. The antigen remains unidentified. The method was immunoSEQ multiplex PCR; TCRdb's version includes in-frame clones alone and lacks a portion of them. The table records 70,000 to 80,000 clones, around 87% of them present only once. The sample in question was CD4+ or CD8+ T cells sorted from blood, obtained in a trial of the OX40 agonist ivuxolimab. The sequence was collected from an adult with an advanced solid tumor such as melanoma, head and neck, liver or kidney cancer.

CDR3 sequence (DNA): TGTGCCAGTAGTATAAATAGGGTAAATGAGCAGTTCTTC. This codes for CASSINRVNEQFF. The chain is built from TRBV19 and TRBJ2-1; D gene ambiguous. Trimming took 2 bases from V and 7 from J, leaving 9 bases between them. In germline, CDR1 is LNHDA, CDR2 SQIVND (reference sequence). This CDR3 spans 13 amino acids.